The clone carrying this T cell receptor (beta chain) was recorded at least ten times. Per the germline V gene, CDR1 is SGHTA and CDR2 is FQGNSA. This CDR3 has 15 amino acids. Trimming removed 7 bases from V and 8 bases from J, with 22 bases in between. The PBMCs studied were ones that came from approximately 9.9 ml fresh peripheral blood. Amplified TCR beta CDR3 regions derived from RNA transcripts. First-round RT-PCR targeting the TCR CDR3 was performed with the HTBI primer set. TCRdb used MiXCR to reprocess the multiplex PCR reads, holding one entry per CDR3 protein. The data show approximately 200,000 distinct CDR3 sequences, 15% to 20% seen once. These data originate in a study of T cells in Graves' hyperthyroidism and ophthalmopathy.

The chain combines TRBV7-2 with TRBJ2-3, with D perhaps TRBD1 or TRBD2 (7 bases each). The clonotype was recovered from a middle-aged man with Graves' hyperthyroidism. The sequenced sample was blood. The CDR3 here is CASTLGGTHRGTQYF. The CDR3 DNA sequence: TGTGCCAGCACCTTGGGAGGGACACACAGGGGTACGCAGTATTTT.